Shown below are 4 T cell receptor beta chains from a single sample sequenced in a study of cytomegalovirus exposure and HLA in healthy donors. PCR was performed using 60 Vbeta and 13 Jbeta primers. Sequenced by immunoSEQ multiplex PCR; TCRdb stores in-frame clones only, minus some. Here the sample table reports around 75,000 clones. Sequenced input: PBMCs. Receptors were obtained from a woman aged 55-69 years in good health and CMV-seronegative.

Comment on this clone: This sample also contains other DNA sequences that code for the same CDR3. The rearrangement uses TRBV28 and TRBJ1-4; 11 bases align to TRBD1. V trimming: 4 bases; J trimming: 7 bases; junction bases outside the gene matches: 2. The CDR3 totals 14 residues. The germline gives CDR1 MDHEN, CDR2 SYDVKM. This CDR3 is CASSSGTGGEKLFF. The CDR3 DNA sequence: TGTGCCAGCAGTTCCGGGACAGGGGGTGAAAAACTGTTTTTT. The full variable domain, its missing parts supplied by reference TRBV28 and TRBJ1-4, is DVKVTQSSRYLVKRTGEKVFLECVQDMDHENMFWYRQDPGLGLRLIYFSYDVKMKEKGDIPEGYSVSREKKERFSLILESASTNQTSMYLCASSSGTGGEKLFFGSGTQLSVL.

This rearrangement joins TRBV10-3 to TRBJ1-1; TRBD1 agrees at 10 bases. Germline loops: CDR1 ENHRY, CDR2 SYGVKD. The CDR3 is made up of 14 amino acids. V gave up 6 bases and J gave up 1 base; unmatched junction bases: 2. CDR3: CAIRGTGANTEAFF. The DNA of the CDR3 is TGTGCCATCAGGGGGACAGGGGCGAACACTGAAGCTTTCTTT.

This chain connects TRBV9 to TRBJ2-2; D possibly corresponds to TRBD1 (5 bases). Trimming left V 0 bases short and J 7 bases short, with 16 bases between. Germline V CDR1 and CDR2: SGDLS, YYNGEE. The CDR3 runs 16 residues. CDR3 loop: CASSVGRQGRVGELFF. The CDR3 coding sequence is TGTGCCAGCAGCGTAGGACGGCAGGGTCGGGTCGGGGAGCTGTTTTTT.

The chain combines TRBV18 with TRBJ1-5; D call uncertain. CDR1 and CDR2 (germline): KGHSH, LQKENI. Trimming cost V 3 bases and J 6 bases, with 15 bases left between them. The CDR3 contains 15 residues. For the CDR3, the DNA is TGTGCCAGCTCACCCCAGGAGGGTTCGGGTCAGCCCCAGCATTTT. This translates into CASSPQEGSGQPQHF.